The T cell receptor (beta chain) described here comes from a study of Graves' ophthalmopathy and Graves' hyperthyroidism. General study points: Prediction of ophthalmopathy progression reached roughly 64% sensitivity and about 72% specificity.

CDR1 and CDR2 from the germline V gene are MDHEN and SYDVKM. The CDR3 is 11 amino acids. V was trimmed by 8 bases and J by 2 bases, leaving 7 bases between them. This clonotype was counted at least ten times. Antigen: not known. Scientists amplified the TCR beta CDR3 regions from RNA transcripts. HTBI primers primed a first-round RT-PCR, and a second-round multiplex PCR followed. TCRdb reprocessed the multiplex PCR reads with MiXCR, giving one entry per CDR3 protein. Among some 200,000 distinct CDR3 sequences, 29% were seen once, and the ten largest hold 8.5% to 9.5%. Sequences were obtained from peripheral blood. The receptor's source is a middle-aged man with Graves' ophthalmopathy. The V gene is TRBV28, the J gene TRBJ2-7; TRBD1 or TRBD2 may be the D gene (5 bases each). Here the CDR3 DNA reads TGTGCCAGCGGGACCACCTACGAGCAGTACTTC. Amino acid sequence: CASGTTYEQYF. Looking up the rest from reference TRBV28 and TRBJ2-7 gives the full variable domain: DVKVTQSSRYLVKRTGEKVFLECVQDMDHENMFWYRQDPGLGLRLIYFSYDVKMKEKGDIPEGYSVSREKKERFSLILESASTNQTSMYLCASGTTYEQYFGPGTRLTVT.